The source of this TCR beta chain is a study of Ad26.COV2.S vaccination and SARS-CoV-2 variants. The overall study: Donor was in the COV1001 Ad26.COV2.S trial arm.

Study results and caveats: People who got the vaccine or the placebo had similar non-spike TCR breadth.

The table lists this clone with a count of one. What it binds is not known. Treatment: roughly 18 received Ad26.COV2.S at low or high dose, single or two shots; about 5 received placebo; per-sample allocation not given. Sample collection was performed on day 63 after the first vaccine or placebo injection. This CDR3 region has 12 residues. The V and J ends lost 4 bases and 4 bases respectively, with 6 bases between them. Germline V gene data show CDR1 as SGHDT and CDR2 as YYEEEE. Sequenced by immunoSEQ multiplex PCR; TCRdb stores in-frame clones only, minus some. The sample yields a few hundred thousand clones, 90% seen once.

This chain joins TRBV5-6 and TRBJ1-5, with no clear D. The receptor was derived from a person aged 18-60 years who received the Ad26.COV2.S COVID-19 vaccine or a placebo. Source: peripheral blood, taken in a trial of Ad26.COV2.S vaccine versus placebo. The CDR3 protein is CASSRRNQPQHF. As DNA, the CDR3 is TGTGCCAGCAGCCGGAGGAATCAGCCCCAGCATTTT.